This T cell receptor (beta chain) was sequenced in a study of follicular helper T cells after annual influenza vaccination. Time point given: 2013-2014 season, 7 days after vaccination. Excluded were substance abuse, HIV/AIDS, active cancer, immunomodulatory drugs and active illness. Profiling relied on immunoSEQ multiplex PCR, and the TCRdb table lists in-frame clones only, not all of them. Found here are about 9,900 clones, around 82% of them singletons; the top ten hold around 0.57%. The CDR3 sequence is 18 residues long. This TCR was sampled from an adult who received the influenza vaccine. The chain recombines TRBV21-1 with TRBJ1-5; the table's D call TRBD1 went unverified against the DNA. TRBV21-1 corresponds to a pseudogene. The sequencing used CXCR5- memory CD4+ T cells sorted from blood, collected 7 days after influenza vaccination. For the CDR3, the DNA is TGTGCCAGCAGCAATTCCAGCGGGACAGGGAAAAGCAATCAGCCCCAGCATTTT. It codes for CASSNSSGTGKSNQPQHF.